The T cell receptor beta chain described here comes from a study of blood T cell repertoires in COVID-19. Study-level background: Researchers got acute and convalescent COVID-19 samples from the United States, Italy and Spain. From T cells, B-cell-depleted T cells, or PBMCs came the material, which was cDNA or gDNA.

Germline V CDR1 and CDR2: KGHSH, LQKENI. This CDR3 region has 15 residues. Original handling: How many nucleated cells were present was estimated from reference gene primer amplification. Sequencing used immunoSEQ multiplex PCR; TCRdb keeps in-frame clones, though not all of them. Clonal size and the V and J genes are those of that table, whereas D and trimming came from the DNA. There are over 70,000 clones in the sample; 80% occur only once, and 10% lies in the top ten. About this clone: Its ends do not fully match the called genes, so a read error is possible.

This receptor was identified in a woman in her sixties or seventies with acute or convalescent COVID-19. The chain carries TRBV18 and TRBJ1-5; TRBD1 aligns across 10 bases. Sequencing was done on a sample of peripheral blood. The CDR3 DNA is TGTGCCAGCTCGGGGGGACAGGGGCATCTGCAGCGCCAGCATTTT. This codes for CASSGGQGHLQRQHF.